Sequencing of this T cell receptor beta chain was carried out in a study of blood T cells in healthy people across ages. About this clonotype itself: The antigen remains undetermined.

Per individual sample, total RNA of at least 5 micrograms was extracted. This CDR3 is built from 17 residues. The V gene's germline CDR1 is LGHNT and CDR2 FRNRAP. V was shortened by 3 bases and J by 7 bases, with 24 bases between the two germline ends. Study-wide results and caveats: Relative to aged donors, long-lived donors carried more naive CD4+ cells and displayed higher diversity.

With a J-beta primer mix and a sample-barcoded 5' primer, a second PCR ran about 7 to 11 cycles. TCRdb processed the 5' RACE reads anew with MiXCR; each CDR3 protein has one entry. The table has some 1,800,000 distinct CDR3 sequences, 30% to 40% seen once; the top ten hold 20% to 25%. The sequenced sample was blood. This chain connects TRBV12-5 to TRBJ2-5; D is possibly TRBD1 or TRBD2 (6 bases each). The TCR was taken from a human donor in good health. CDR3 DNA sequence: TGTGCTAGTGGTTTTCAAACGGACAGACGAAGGGGAGGGACCCAGTACTTC. This encodes CASGFQTDRRRGGTQYF.